What follows describes a single T cell receptor beta chain. This entry belongs to a study of control samples from healthy donors and cancer patients. TCRdb keeps only in-frame clones here, not all; method: immunoSEQ multiplex PCR. The sample shows 20,000 to 30,000 clones, more than 75% of them seen only once. The CDR3 length is 17 residues. The junction had 5 bases not matched to a gene; V was cut back by 2 bases and J by 3 bases. CDR1 is KGHDR, CDR2 SFDVKD, per germline. Sequenced: PBMCs. This TCR derives from a man aged 55 to 70 with colorectal cancer. V and J are TRBV24-1 and TRBJ2-3, with 12 bases that match TRBD2. This CDR3 is CATSDSTTSGGTDTQYF. The CDR3 region has the DNA TGTGCCACCAGTGATTCTACGACTAGCGGGGGAACAGATACGCAGTATTTT.